One and the same sample provided the 26 T cell receptor beta chains below, sequenced in a study of blood T cell repertoires in COVID-19. Clones were read by immunoSEQ multiplex PCR, and TCRdb kept only the in-frame ones, dropping some. This sample has approximately 210,000 clones, with 84% found just once. The specimen sequenced was peripheral blood. The receptors originated from a man aged 30 to 45 with active or convalescent COVID-19.

This chain connects TRBV30 to TRBJ1-1; D ambiguous. Trimming pared 4 bases from V and 1 base from J, leaving 13 bases between. In germline, CDR1 is GTSNPN, CDR2 SVGIG (reference sequence). The CDR3 is 14 residues long. The CDR3 region is CAWNLIPGNTEAFF. The CDR3 DNA is TGTGCCTGGAATCTGATACCGGGGAACACTGAAGCTTTCTTT.

The chain uses TRBV5-1 and TRBJ1-1; a possible D gene is TRBD1 (5 bases). The germline V gene encodes CDR1 SGHRS and CDR2 YFSETQ. The CDR3 sequence is 15 residues long. The V end was cut by 3 bases, the J end by 1 base, with 13 bases between. This chain's CDR3 is CASSSQGLGNTEAFF. The CDR3 bases are TGCGCCAGCAGCTCGCAGGGACTTGGGAACACTGAAGCTTTCTTT.

The chain carries TRBV3-1 (or the pseudogene TRBV3-2) and TRBJ1-4, with TRBD1 matching 11 bases. With 3 bases clipped from V and 10 bases from J, the junction kept 1 base outside the gene matches. The CDR3 extends over 13 amino acids. Germline V gene data show CDR1 as LGHDT and CDR2 as YNNKEL (reference sequence). The CDR3 loop reads CASSHGTGGKLFF. CDR3 coding DNA: TGTGCCAGCAGCCACGGGACAGGGGGAAAACTGTTTTTT.

The genes are TRBV6-2 or TRBV6-3 and TRBJ1-5; a possible D gene is TRBD1 (5 bases). The germline CDR1 and CDR2 sequences are MNHEY and SVGEGT. The CDR3 runs to 14 residues. The V and J ends lost 3 bases and 7 bases respectively, with 13 bases between them. Here the CDR3 DNA reads TGTGCCAGCAGTTATTCCAGGGTCGGCCAGCCCCAGCATTTT. As protein: CASSYSRVGQPQHF.

The chain has TRBV19 and TRBJ2-1; D is unresolved. Germline CDR1 is LNHDA and CDR2 is SQIVND (reference sequence). The CDR3 consists of 14 residues. Trimming pared 1 base from V and 6 bases from J, leaving 10 bases between. CDR3 sequence reads: CASSIGAIANEQFF. CDR3 DNA sequence: TGTGCCAGTAGTATAGGGGCCATTGCCAATGAGCAGTTCTTC.

The rearrangement joins TRBV6-2 or TRBV6-3 to TRBJ2-4; 12 positions match TRBD1. The CDR3 sequence is 18 residues long. Trimming took 3 bases from V and 3 from J; bases not matched to a gene: 9. Per the germline V gene, CDR1 is MNHEY and CDR2 is SVGEGT. The CDR3 nucleotides read TGTGCCAGCAGTTATAGGGGACAGGGGGCTGGTGGCAAAAACATTCAGTACTTC. Amino acids: CASSYRGQGAGGKNIQYF.

A single count supports this clone. V usage is TRBV4-2 and J usage is TRBJ1-1; no reliable D call. Germline values: CDR1 LGHNA, CDR2 YNFKEQ. The V end lost 3 bases, the J end lost 1 base, and 3 bases lay between the germline ends. This CDR3 contains 12 residues. The CDR3 nucleotides read TGTGCCAGCAGCCAGGCGAACACTGAAGCTTTCTTT. Translated: CASSQANTEAFF.

The chain recombines TRBV30 with TRBJ2-7; perhaps TRBD1 as D (5 bases). Germline V gene data show CDR1 as GTSNPN and CDR2 as SVGIG (reference sequence). Trimming cost V 1 base and J 2 bases, with 15 bases left between them. The CDR3 covers 15 residues. The DNA for the CDR3 is TGTGCCTGGAGTGGCCGGACACCCGGGCCCTACGAGCAGTACTTC. Protein sequence: CAWSGRTPGPYEQYF.

This chain connects TRBV5-1 to TRBJ1-6; the D gene is possibly TRBD1 (6 bases). Germline V CDR1 and CDR2: SGHRS, YFSETQ. The CDR3 consists of 16 residues. Trimming pared 0 bases from V and 6 bases from J, leaving 13 bases between. In nucleotides, the CDR3 is TGCGCCAGCAGCTTGGAGGGAGGGGGGAGTAATTCACCCCTCCACTTT. The encoded protein is CASSLEGGGSNSPLHF. Complete variable domain (other parts from reference TRBV5-1 and TRBJ1-6): KAGVTQTPRYLIKTRGQQVTLSCSPISGHRSVSWYQQTPGQGLQFLFEYFSETQRNKGNFPGRFSGRQFSNSRSEMNVSTLELGDSALYLCASSLEGGGSNSPLHFGNGTRLTVT.

V gene TRBV7-2 combines with J gene TRBJ2-7; 12 nucleotides align to TRBD2. Germline V gene lookup returns CDR1 SGHTA and CDR2 FQGNSA. The CDR3 length is 14 residues. The V and J ends lost 3 bases and 5 bases, in that order; junction bases with no gene match: 2. In DNA form, the CDR3 reads TGTGCCAGCAGCTTTGGACTAGCGGGGAACGAGCAGTACTTC. Amino acid sequence: CASSFGLAGNEQYF.

This sequence joins TRBV29-1 and TRBJ1-1, with a tentative D call TRBD1 (5 bases). V was cut by 6 bases and J by 0 bases, with 14 bases left in between. The CDR3 loop spans 14 amino acids. Germline V gene sequence: CDR1 SQVTM, CDR2 ANQGSEA. In DNA, the CDR3 is TGCAGCGTGCGTAGACAGCTCATGAACACTGAAGCTTTCTTT. This codes for CSVRRQLMNTEAFF. The full variable domain, rest sourced from reference TRBV29-1 and TRBJ1-1, is SAVISQKPSRDICQRGTSLTIQCQVDSQVTMMFWYRQQPGQSLTLIATANQGSEATYESGFVIDKFPISRPNLTFSTLTVSNMSPEDSSIYLCSVRRQLMNTEAFFGQGTRLTVV.

J is TRBJ1-2 and V is TRBV24-1; unclear D gene. The V end was cut by 1 base, the J end by 4 bases, with 6 bases between. Germline V gene sequence: CDR1 KGHDR, CDR2 SFDVKD. The CDR3 is made up of 13 amino acids. In DNA, the CDR3 is TGTGCCACCAGTGATTTTGAGGGCTATGGCTACACCTTC. Translated, it gives CATSDFEGYGYTF.

In nucleotides, the CDR3 is TGTGCCAGCAGTCCCTTTGGCCCGAACACCGGGGAGCTGTTTTTT. Translated: CASSPFGPNTGELFF. The chain employs TRBV6-2 or TRBV6-3 and TRBJ2-2; no firm D call. Germline CDR1 and CDR2: MNHEY and SVGEGT. CDR3 length: 15 residues. Trimming removed 5 bases from V and 0 bases from J, with 10 bases in between.

V and J are TRBV28 and TRBJ1-2, with unresolved D. The length of the CDR3 is 13 residues. V lost 3 bases to trimming and J lost 6 bases, with 11 bases between them. CDR1 MDHEN and CDR2 SYDVKM come from the germline V gene. CDR3 nucleotide sequence: TGTGCCAGCAGTTTGGGCGGGCTAAATGGCTACACCTTC. As protein: CASSLGGLNGYTF.

In nucleotides, the CDR3 is TGTGCCAGCAGTTTAATAGGGGGACAGGGGGACGAGCAGTACTTC. Amino acids: CASSLIGGQGDEQYF. The V call is TRBV28, the J call TRBJ2-7; 11 positions agree with TRBD1. V shed 2 bases, J shed 5 bases, and the junction held 5 bases outside the gene matches. The CDR3 sequence is 15 residues long. The germline V gene has CDR1 MDHEN and CDR2 SYDVKM.

V and J are TRBV28 and TRBJ1-1; 9 bases line up with TRBD1. J gave up 6 bases and V 7 bases, and 12 bases lay outside the gene matches. From germline, CDR1 is MDHEN and CDR2 SYDVKM. The CDR3 has 15 residues. CDR3 sequence: CASTPGDRVGAEAFF. The CDR3 region has the DNA TGTGCCAGCACCCCGGGGGACAGGGTGGGAGCTGAAGCTTTCTTT.

The chain combines TRBV30 with TRBJ1-1, with 8 bases fitting TRBD1. Germline V gene data show CDR1 as GTSNPN and CDR2 as SVGIG (reference sequence). Losses at the gene ends were 2 bases for V and 7 bases for J; bases not matched to a gene: 3. The CDR3 runs 12 residues. In nucleotides, the CDR3 is TGTGCCTGGAGTCGAGGACAGGGTGAAGCTTTCTTT. This codes for CAWSRGQGEAFF.

V is TRBV29-1 and J is TRBJ1-2; maybe TRBD1 (5 bases). This CDR3 region has 12 residues. Trimming cost V 7 bases and J 7 bases, with 16 bases left between them. Germline CDR1 SQVTM, CDR2 ANQGSEA. CDR3 DNA sequence: TGCAGCGCCCCCGGGCAGGGTCGTGGCTACACCTTC. It yields the protein CSAPGQGRGYTF.

The chain uses TRBV5-5 and TRBJ1-2; D unclear. The CDR3 loop spans 15 amino acids. CDR1 is SGHKS, CDR2 YYEKEE, per germline (reference sequence). V was clipped by 0 bases and J by 4 bases, with 13 bases between them. This chain's CDR3 is CASSLARADIYGYTF. CDR3 coding DNA: TGTGCCAGCAGCTTGGCGCGGGCCGACATCTATGGCTACACCTTC.

This clone was counted once. The CDR3 region is CATSRGRTQMGEKLFF. The CDR3, as DNA: TGTGCCACCAGCAGAGGGCGGACACAGATGGGCGAAAAACTGTTTTTT. The chain recombines TRBV15 with TRBJ1-4; D is possibly TRBD1 (5 bases). CDR1 is LNHNV, CDR2 YYDKDF, per germline (reference sequence). V was shortened by 1 base and J by 8 bases, with 17 bases between the two germline ends. CDR3 length: 16 residues.

The rearrangement uses TRBV7-2 and TRBJ2-3, with TRBD2 identical over 15 bases. This CDR3 has 17 amino acids. Per germline, CDR1 SGHTA and CDR2 FQGNSA. With 2 bases clipped from V and 4 bases from J, the junction kept 4 bases outside the gene matches. The CDR3 loop reads CASSLRTSGRGPDTQYF. The DNA of the CDR3 is TGTGCCAGCAGCTTAAGGACTAGCGGGAGGGGCCCAGATACGCAGTATTTT.

This rearrangement joins TRBV27 to TRBJ2-3; TRBD2 agrees at 8 bases. The V gene end was trimmed by 6 bases and the J gene end by 2 bases; junction bases not matched to a gene: 7. This CDR3 contains 15 residues. Germline CDR1 MNHEY, CDR2 SMNVEV (reference sequence). The CDR3 protein is CASSTSGGYTDTQYF. The CDR3 nucleotides read TGTGCCAGCAGCACAAGCGGGGGATACACAGATACGCAGTATTTT.

This chain uses TRBV28 with TRBJ2-3, with unresolved D. This CDR3 spans 12 amino acids. Trimming left V 6 bases short and J 0 bases short, with 4 bases between. CDR1 is MDHEN, CDR2 SYDVKM, per germline. CDR3 in amino acids: CASSLSTDTQYF. The CDR3 nucleotides read TGTGCCAGCAGCTTGAGCACAGATACGCAGTATTTT.

This clone appeared a few times. This chain uses TRBV28 with TRBJ1-5; 7 bases map to TRBD1. CDR1 and CDR2 (germline): MDHEN, SYDVKM. The CDR3 contains 19 residues. The V gene end was trimmed by 3 bases and the J gene end by 7 bases; junction bases not matched to a gene: 21. CDR3 amino acids: CASSLDYRENRGRGQPQHF. CDR3 sequence (DNA): TGTGCCAGCAGTTTGGACTATCGAGAGAACAGGGGCAGGGGACAGCCCCAGCATTTT.

The rearrangement joins TRBV6-5 to TRBJ1-6; tentatively, D is TRBD1 (5 bases). Germline CDR1 is MNHEY and CDR2 is SVGAGI. V was trimmed by 4 bases and J by 0 bases, leaving 10 bases between them. The CDR3 covers 16 residues. The CDR3 nucleotides are TGTGCCAGCAGTTCAAGACAGACCTCCTATAATTCACCCCTCCACTTT. This encodes CASSSRQTSYNSPLHF.

The V and J genes are TRBV7-9 and TRBJ1-6; a possible D gene is TRBD1 (5 bases). The CDR3 sequence is 16 residues long. In germline, CDR1 is SEHNR, CDR2 FQNEAQ (reference sequence). V lost 5 bases and J 6 bases, leaving 17 bases between the germline ends. CDR3 in amino acids: CASSRAPGFTNSPLHF. CDR3 nucleotides: TGTGCCAGCAGCAGAGCACCAGGGTTCACTAATTCACCCCTCCACTTT.